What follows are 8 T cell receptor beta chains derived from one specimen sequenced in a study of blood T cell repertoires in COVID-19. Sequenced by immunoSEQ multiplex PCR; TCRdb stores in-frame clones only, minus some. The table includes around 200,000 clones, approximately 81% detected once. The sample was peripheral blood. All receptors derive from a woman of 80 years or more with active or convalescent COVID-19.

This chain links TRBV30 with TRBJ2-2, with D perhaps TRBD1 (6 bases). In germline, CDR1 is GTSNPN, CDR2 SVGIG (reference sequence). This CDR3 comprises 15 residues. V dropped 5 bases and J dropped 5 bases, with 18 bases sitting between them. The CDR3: CAWDVKAGATGELFF. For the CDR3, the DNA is TGTGCCTGGGATGTAAAGGCAGGGGCTACCGGGGAGCTGTTTTTT.

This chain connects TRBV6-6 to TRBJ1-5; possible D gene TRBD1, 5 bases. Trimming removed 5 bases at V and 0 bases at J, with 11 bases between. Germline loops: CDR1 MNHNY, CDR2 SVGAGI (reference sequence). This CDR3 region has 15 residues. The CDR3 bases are TGTGCCAGCAGTCAGACAGTCAATAGCAATCAGCCCCAGCATTTT. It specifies CASSQTVNSNQPQHF.

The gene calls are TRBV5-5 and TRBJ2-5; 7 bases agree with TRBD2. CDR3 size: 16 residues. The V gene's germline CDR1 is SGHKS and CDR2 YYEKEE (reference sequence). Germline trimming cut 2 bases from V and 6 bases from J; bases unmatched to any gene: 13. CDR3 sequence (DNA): TGTGCCAGCAGCTTCCTTGCGAGCGGGGTGTTAAAGACCCAGTACTTC. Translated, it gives CASSFLASGVLKTQYF.

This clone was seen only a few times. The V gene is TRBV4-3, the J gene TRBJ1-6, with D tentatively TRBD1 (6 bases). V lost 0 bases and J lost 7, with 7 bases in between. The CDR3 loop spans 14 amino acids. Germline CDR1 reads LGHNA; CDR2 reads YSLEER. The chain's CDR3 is CASSQDRGNSPLHF. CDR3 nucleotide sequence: TGCGCCAGCAGCCAAGACAGGGGCAATTCACCCCTCCACTTT.

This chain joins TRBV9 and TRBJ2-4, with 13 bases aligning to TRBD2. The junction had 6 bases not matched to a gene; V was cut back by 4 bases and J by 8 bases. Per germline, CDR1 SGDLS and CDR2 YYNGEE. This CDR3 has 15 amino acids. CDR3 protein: CASSSGLAGVDIQYF. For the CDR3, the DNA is TGTGCCAGCAGCTCTGGACTAGCGGGGGTAGACATTCAGTACTTC.

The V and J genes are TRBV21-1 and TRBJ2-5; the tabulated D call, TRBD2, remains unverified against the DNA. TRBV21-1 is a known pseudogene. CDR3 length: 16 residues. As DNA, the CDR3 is TGTGCCAGCAGCAAGAACTTAGGCAGTGGGAGGGCGGACCAGTACTTC. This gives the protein CASSKNLGSGRADQYF.

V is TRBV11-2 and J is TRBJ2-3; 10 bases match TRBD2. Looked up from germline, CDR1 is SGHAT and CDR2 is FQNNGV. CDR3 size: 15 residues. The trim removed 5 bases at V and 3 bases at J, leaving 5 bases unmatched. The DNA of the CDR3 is TGTGCCAGCAGCACCCCGGGACTAGCGACAGATACGCAGTATTTT. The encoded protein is CASSTPGLATDTQYF.

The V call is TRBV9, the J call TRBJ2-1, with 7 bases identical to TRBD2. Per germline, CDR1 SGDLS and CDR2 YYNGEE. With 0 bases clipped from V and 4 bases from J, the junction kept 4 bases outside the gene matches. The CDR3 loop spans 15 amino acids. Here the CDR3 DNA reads TGTGCCAGCAGCGTAGCGCGGGAGATGTACAATGAGCAGTTCTTC. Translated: CASSVAREMYNEQFF.